The rows below give T cell receptor beta chains drawn from one sample of a study of blood T cells in healthy people across ages. TCRdb reprocessed the 5' RACE reads via MiXCR and lists one record per CDR3 protein. In the table there are some 1.6 million distinct CDR3 sequences, about 31% of which are singletons. The specimen sequenced was blood. All receptors come from a woman under 40 in good health. Both conserved end residues are part of each CDR3. A D gene is named only where the DNA matches it firmly. The size entry is marked missing in some rows and otherwise reads once, few, many or a size class.

>TRBV7-8|NA|TRBJ1-2|few
CASSSGRGYTF
TGTGCCAGCAGCTCGGGGAGAGGCTACACCTTC
>TRBV5-1|NA|TRBJ1-2|NA
CASSLDYTNFGDGYTF
TGCGCCAGCAGCTTGGACTATACAAATTTTGGGGATGGCTACACCTTC
>TRBV5-1|NA|TRBJ2-4|NA
CASRESTREQYF
TGCGCCAGCAGGGAATCGACCCGGGAGCAGTACTTC
>TRBV20-1|NA|TRBJ2-5|NA
CSARDDRGIRTQYF
TGCAGTGCTAGAGATGATCGAGGGATTCGGACCCAGTACTTC
>TRBV4-1|NA|TRBJ2-5|many
CASSTTVVETQYF
TGCGCCAGCAGCACGACGGTGGTGGAGACCCAGTACTTC
>TRBV5-1|NA|TRBJ2-7|few
CASSLDQGLREQYF
TGCGCCAGCAGCTTGGATCAGGGCCTGAGGGAGCAGTACTTC
>TRBV28|NA|TRBJ2-1|NA
CASSGDRWAQFF
TGTGCCAGCAGTGGTGACCGATGGGCGCAGTTCTTC
>TRBV28|NA|TRBJ2-6|NA
CASRLGTGSSGANVLTF
TGTGCCAGCAGGTTAGGGACGGGGAGCTCTGGGGCCAACGTCCTGACTTTC
>TRBV28|TRBD2|TRBJ2-3|NA
CASSSPDHREGLAQYF
TGTGCCAGCAGTTCCCCGGACCATCGGGAGGGCCTGGCGCAGTATTTT
>TRBV10-3|TRBD2|TRBJ2-2|few
CATTTLTSGIMNGELFF
TGTGCCACCACAACCCTAACTAGCGGGATAATGAACGGGGAGCTGTTTTTT
>TRBV29-1|NA|TRBJ2-1|NA
CSVTGLRLTNEQFF
TGCAGCGTTACGGGCCTAAGACTAACCAATGAGCAGTTCTTC
>TRBV28|NA|TRBJ1-1|NA
CASNLSDGVEAFF
TGTGCCAGCAACCTCTCGGACGGCGTTGAAGCTTTCTTT
>TRBV28|NA|TRBJ1-1|NA
CASSPITGNTEAFF
TGTGCCAGCAGTCCTATAACAGGGAACACTGAAGCTTTCTTT
>TRBV6-6|NA|TRBJ1-2|few
CASSYLPGTYGYTF
TGTGCCAGCAGTTACCTACCAGGGACCTATGGCTACACCTTC
>TRBV7-3|TRBD1|TRBJ2-3|NA
CASSLRQGATDTQYF
TGTGCCAGCAGCTTAAGGCAGGGGGCCACAGATACGCAGTATTTT
>TRBV27|NA|TRBJ2-3|few
CASSFHGSTDTQYF
TGTGCCAGCAGTTTTCACGGCTCCACAGATACGCAGTATTTT
>TRBV3-1|NA|TRBJ2-2|NA
CASCPGRTGELFF
TGTGCCAGCTGTCCGGGACGCACCGGGGAGCTGTTTTTT
>TRBV20-1|NA|TRBJ1-5|NA
CSARATRGTPGRQPQHF
TGCAGTGCTAGAGCCACTAGAGGGACACCCGGACGACAGCCCCAGCATTTT
>TRBV20-1|NA|TRBJ2-7|NA
CSARAPLWGAYEQYF
TGCAGTGCTAGGGCCCCTCTATGGGGGGCCTACGAGCAGTACTTC
>TRBV9|TRBD1|TRBJ1-2|NA
CASSVSGTDQPSGCTF
TGTGCCAGCAGCGTATCCGGGACAGACCAACCCTCCGGCTGCACCTTC
>TRBV30|TRBD2|TRBJ2-7|few
CACATSGVHEQYF
TGTGCCTGTGCGACTAGCGGGGTCCACGAGCAGTACTTC
>TRBV5-1|TRBD1|TRBJ2-1|many
CASSYSGTDNNEQFF
TGCGCCAGCAGCTACTCCGGGACAGACAACAATGAGCAGTTCTTC
>TRBV21-1|NA|TRBJ2-7|NA
CASSIRDRSLIFEQYF
TGTGCCAGCAGCATCCGGGACAGATCCCTTATCTTCGAGCAGTACTTC
>TRBV20-1|TRBD1|TRBJ1-1|few
CSARSQGTMNTEAFF
TGCAGTGCTAGATCACAGGGGACCATGAACACTGAAGCTTTCTTT
>TRBV20-1|NA|TRBJ2-4|NA
CSALPTEVWANIQYF
TGCAGTGCTCTACCTACCGAAGTGTGGGCTAACATTCAGTACTTC
>TRBV11-1|TRBD2|TRBJ2-7|NA
CASSLRTTSVRSYEQYF
TGTGCCAGCAGCTTAAGAACGACTAGCGTGAGATCATACGAGCAGTACTTC
>TRBV7-9|TRBD1|TRBJ1-1|NA
CASSLLYRGNTEAFF
TGTGCCAGCAGCTTACTTTACAGGGGGAACACTGAAGCTTTCTTT
>TRBV5-1|NA|TRBJ2-3|few
CASSLGELDTQYF
TGCGCCAGCAGCTTGGGGGAGTTGGATACGCAGTATTTT
>TRBV6-1|NA|TRBJ2-7|NA
CASRPSGAAYEQYF
TGTGCCAGCAGACCTTCCGGGGCAGCTTACGAGCAGTACTTC
>TRBV6-2/TRBV6-3|NA|TRBJ1-3|NA
CASSRWTQLLGNTIYF
TGTGCCAGCAGCCGTTGGACACAACTCTTGGGAAACACCATATATTTT
>TRBV11-1|NA|TRBJ2-1|NA
CASSPRFEQFF
TGTGCCAGCAGCCCCCGTTTTGAGCAGTTCTTC
>TRBV27|NA|TRBJ1-2|NA
CASSYSPLIGTYNGYTF
TGTGCCAGCAGTTACTCCCCCTTAATCGGGACATATAATGGCTACACCTTC
>TRBV6-1|TRBD1|TRBJ1-2|once
CASRADRAGGYGYTF
TGTGCCAGCAGGGCCGACAGGGCGGGTGGCTATGGCTACACCTTC
>TRBV6-5|NA|TRBJ1-1|NA
CASTTYQGNTETFF
TGTGCCAGCACAACCTACCAGGGGAACACTGAAACTTTCTTT
>TRBV4-1|NA|TRBJ1-1|few
CASSPPRGLNTEAFF
TGCGCCAGCAGCCCTCCCCGGGGGTTGAACACTGAAGCTTTCTTT
>TRBV6-1|TRBD1|TRBJ2-5|NA
CASSRDRGRVRAETQYF
TGTGCCAGCAGTAGGGACAGGGGGCGAGTCCGAGCGGAGACCCAGTACTTC
>TRBV27|TRBD2|TRBJ2-2|NA
CASSFFPQREADAGELFF
TGTGCCAGCAGTTTTTTCCCGCAGCGGGAGGCCGACGCCGGGGAGCTGTTTTTT
>TRBV20-1|NA|TRBJ1-5|few
CSANRDTYQPQHF
TGCAGTGCCAACCGGGACACCTATCAGCCCCAGCATTTT
>TRBV30|NA|TRBJ2-7|NA
CAWSGGSPYEQYF
TGTGCCTGGAGTGGGGGAAGTCCCTACGAGCAGTACTTC
>TRBV5-1|NA|TRBJ1-4|few
CASSLSPAEKLFF
TGCGCCAGCAGCCTATCTCCGGCCGAAAAACTGTTTTTT
>TRBV29-1|TRBD2|TRBJ2-3|many
CSVGPGLVRRSTDTQYF
TGCAGCGTTGGACCGGGACTAGTGCGGAGAAGCACAGATACGCAGTATTTT
>TRBV18|NA|TRBJ2-6|few
CASSPVLSGANVLTF
TGTGCCAGCTCACCGGTCCTTTCCGGGGCCAACGTCCTGACTTTC
>TRBV20-1|TRBD2|TRBJ2-7|NA
CSARDMFGGRGSYEQYF
TGCAGTGCTAGAGATATGTTCGGAGGGAGGGGCTCCTACGAGCAGTACTTC
>TRBV20-1|TRBD2|TRBJ2-1|many
CSAKLAGAKVYNEQFF
TGCAGTGCTAAACTAGCGGGAGCCAAAGTGTACAATGAGCAGTTCTTC
>TRBV3-1|TRBD2|TRBJ2-5|many
CASSPSGRQETQYF
TGTGCCAGCAGCCCTAGCGGGCGACAAGAGACCCAGTACTTC
>TRBV29-1|NA|TRBJ1-1|few
CSVEDSDARALSPAFF
TGCAGCGTTGAAGATTCGGATGCCAGGGCCCTATCCCCAGCTTTCTTT
>TRBV10-2|NA|TRBJ2-7|NA
CATGETYEQYF
TGCGCCACAGGGGAAACTTACGAGCAGTACTTC
>TRBV20-1|NA|TRBJ2-5|once
CSARDRAVQTQYF
TGCAGTGCTAGAGACAGGGCCGTCCAGACCCAGTACTTC
>TRBV6-2/TRBV6-3|NA|TRBJ2-3|NA
CASTAGITDTQYF
TGTGCCAGCACGGCGGGGATCACAGATACGCAGTATTTT